These 30 T cell receptor beta chains were all obtained from the same sample, sequenced in a study of blood T cell repertoires in COVID-19. Using immunoSEQ multiplex PCR, the repertoire was profiled, and TCRdb retains in-frame clones only, with some absent. The sample lists 110,000 to 150,000 clones; around 89% were seen once. The sequenced material came from peripheral blood. These receptors were obtained from a woman of 80 years or more with acute or convalescent COVID-19.

The gene calls are TRBV12-3 or TRBV12-4 and TRBJ1-2, with D hard to call. Trimming left V 5 bases short and J 8 bases short, with 15 bases between. The CDR3 loop spans 13 amino acids. The CDR3 sequence: CASSPWATQGYTF. DNA for the CDR3: TGTGCCAGCAGTCCCTGGGCCACACAAGGCTACACCTTC.

V and J are TRBV7-2 and TRBJ1-1, with TRBD1 matching 7 bases. The germline gives CDR1 SGHTA, CDR2 FQGNSA. V lost 3 bases to trimming and J lost 11 bases; unmatched junction nucleotides: 6. The CDR3 has 12 residues. CDR3 residues: CASSFRQGEAFF. CDR3 coding DNA: TGTGCCAGCAGCTTTAGACAGGGCGAGGCTTTCTTT. The complete variable domain, with remaining parts taken from reference TRBV7-2 and TRBJ1-1, reads GAGVSQSPSNKVTEKGKDVELRCDPISGHTALYWYRQSLGQGLEFLIYFQGNSAPDKSGLPSDRFSAERTGGSVSTLTIQRTQQEDSAVYLCASSFRQGEAFFGQGTRLTVV.

The count of this clone is one. The V call is TRBV7-2, the J call TRBJ2-3, with 8 positions matching TRBD2. Germline CDR1 and CDR2: SGHTA and FQGNSA. After removal of 8 bases from V and 8 bases from J, the junction contained 6 bases not matched to a gene. The CDR3 has 12 amino acids. This CDR3 reads CASAFTSGTQYF. The CDR3 region has the DNA TGTGCCAGCGCCTTCACTAGCGGTACGCAGTATTTT.

The chain joins TRBV30 to TRBJ1-1; D is unresolved. The germline V gene has CDR1 GTSNPN and CDR2 SVGIG (reference sequence). The CDR3 sequence is 13 residues long. Between the trimmed V and J ends, which lost 3 bases and 2 bases, there was a span of 10 bases. In DNA form, the CDR3 reads TGTGCCTGGAGGTACAGTCCCAACACTGAAGCTTTCTTT. Its translation is CAWRYSPNTEAFF.

This clone has just a few counts. V is TRBV11-2 and J is TRBJ1-4; 9 positions agree with TRBD1. CDR3 length: 15 residues. Germline CDR1 SGHAT, CDR2 FQNNGV. J gave up 6 bases and V 5 bases, and 7 bases lay outside the gene matches. The CDR3 reads CASSATGGQHEKLFF. The CDR3 region has the DNA TGTGCCAGCAGCGCGACAGGGGGGCAACATGAAAAACTGTTTTTT.

This chain joins TRBV7-9 and TRBJ1-2, with D maybe TRBD1 (5 bases). The CDR3 spans 17 residues. V lost 0 bases, J lost 4 bases, and 18 bases lay in between. Per germline, CDR1 SEHNR and CDR2 FQNEAQ (reference sequence). CDR3 sequence: CASSLAGAARGIYGYTF. As DNA, the CDR3 is TGTGCCAGCAGCTTAGCTGGGGCAGCCCGGGGGATCTATGGCTACACCTTC. Filled out from reference TRBV7-9 and TRBJ1-2, the complete variable domain reads DTGVSQNPRHKITKRGQNVTFRCDPISEHNRLYWYRQTLGQGPEFLTYFQNEAQLEKSRLLSDRFSAERPKGSFSTLEIQRTEQGDSAMYLCASSLAGAARGIYGYTFGSGTRLTVV.

The gene calls are TRBV10-3 and TRBJ2-7; 11 nucleotides align to TRBD1. The CDR3 consists of 17 residues. Germline loops: CDR1 ENHRY, CDR2 SYGVKD. The ends lost 5 bases at V and 1 base at J; junction bases unmatched: 10. This CDR3 is CAISPNSGTGGSYEQYF. The CDR3 region has the DNA TGTGCCATCAGTCCGAATTCCGGGACAGGGGGTTCCTACGAGCAGTACTTC.

The chain carries TRBV30 and TRBJ1-2; D may be TRBD1 (6 bases). The germline V gene encodes CDR1 GTSNPN and CDR2 SVGIG (reference sequence). The CDR3 has 12 amino acids. Trimming pared 1 base from V and 6 bases from J, leaving 9 bases between. The CDR3 DNA follows: TGTGCCTGGAGTGAGGACAGACATGGCTACACCTTC. As protein: CAWSEDRHGYTF.

The V gene is TRBV5-1, the J gene TRBJ2-2, with TRBD1 identical over 7 bases. Germline values: CDR1 SGHRS, CDR2 YFSETQ. The CDR3 runs 16 residues. The junction had 11 bases not matched to a gene; V was cut back by 3 bases and J by 6 bases. Here the CDR3 reads CASSSHRQGIPGELFF. CDR3 DNA: TGCGCCAGCAGCTCGCATCGACAGGGTATTCCCGGGGAGCTGTTTTTT.

Comment on this clone: The same CDR3 also results from other DNA sequences found in this sample. The chain employs TRBV4-3 and TRBJ1-2; D perhaps matches TRBD1 (5 bases). The CDR3 has 13 amino acids. Per the germline V gene, CDR1 is LGHNA and CDR2 is YSLEER. V shed 1 base and J shed 4 bases, with 7 bases lying between them. CDR3 coding DNA: TGCGCCAGCAGCCAAGGGGGCGGCTATGGCTACACCTTC. Protein product: CASSQGGGYGYTF.

The chain is built from TRBV6-5 and TRBJ1-1; no reliable D call. CDR1 MNHEY and CDR2 SVGAGI come from the germline V gene. V was cut by 0 bases and J by 4 bases, with 15 bases left in between. CDR3 length: 16 residues. CDR3 nucleotides: TGTGCCAGCAGTTACTCACGGGGTGCGTCGAGCACTGAAGCTTTCTTT. Its protein product is CASSYSRGASSTEAFF.

CDR3 sequence (DNA): TGTGCCAGCAGCGTCCAGGGGATTGATGGCTACACCTTC. Residues: CASSVQGIDGYTF. V is TRBV7-9 and J is TRBJ1-2; a weak D match, TRBD1 (6 bases). V shed 5 bases and J shed 6 bases, with 13 bases lying between them. The V gene's germline CDR1 is SEHNR and CDR2 FQNEAQ (reference sequence). The CDR3 is 13 amino acids.

V usage is TRBV5-1 and J usage is TRBJ1-5; D is ambiguous. The CDR3 has 15 residues. CDR1 and CDR2 from the germline V gene are SGHRS and YFSETQ. Trimming shortened V by 1 base and J by 0 bases, and 8 bases separated the two germline ends. CDR3 in amino acids: CASSLFPDSNQPQHF. The CDR3 DNA reads TGCGCCAGCAGCTTGTTCCCAGATAGCAATCAGCCCCAGCATTTT.

This sequence joins TRBV29-1 and TRBJ2-7; 10 bases fit TRBD1. J gave up 7 bases and V 7 bases, and 10 bases lay outside the gene matches. The CDR3 is 13 amino acids. Germline loops: CDR1 SQVTM, CDR2 ANQGSEA. The CDR3 nucleotides are TGCAGCGCCACCGGGACAGGGGTTAGAGAGCAGTACTTC. Translation: CSATGTGVREQYF.

A few counts support this clone. The chain employs TRBV5-1 and TRBJ1-4; D is possibly TRBD1 (5 bases). The CDR3 has 14 residues. The V and J ends lost 1 base and 5 bases respectively, with 9 bases between them. CDR1 is SGHRS, CDR2 YFSETQ, per germline. In DNA, the CDR3 is TGCGCCAGCAGCTTGACGACAGCCAATGAAAAACTGTTTTTT. Translating gives CASSLTTANEKLFF. The complete variable domain, with remaining parts taken from reference TRBV5-1 and TRBJ1-4, reads KAGVTQTPRYLIKTRGQQVTLSCSPISGHRSVSWYQQTPGQGLQFLFEYFSETQRNKGNFPGRFSGRQFSNSRSEMNVSTLELGDSALYLCASSLTTANEKLFFGSGTQLSVL.

V gene TRBV6-5 combines with J gene TRBJ1-2; no clear D gene. The CDR3 loop spans 15 amino acids. Trimming removed 7 bases from V and 0 bases from J, with 15 bases in between. CDR1 MNHEY and CDR2 SVGAGI come from the germline V gene. The CDR3 region is CASTSGSLPNYGYTF. CDR3 DNA: TGTGCCAGCACGTCGGGGTCCCTTCCTAACTATGGCTACACCTTC.

This clone was observed a single time. The chain combines TRBV7-2 with TRBJ1-5; 8 nucleotides align to TRBD1. With 3 bases clipped from V and 5 bases from J, the junction kept 3 bases outside the gene matches. The CDR3 covers 14 residues. Germline CDR1 reads SGHTA; CDR2 reads FQGNSA. The CDR3 loop is CASSFYRGDQPQHF. The CDR3 region has the DNA TGTGCCAGCAGCTTTTACAGGGGGGATCAGCCCCAGCATTTT.

The J gene is TRBJ2-1, the V gene TRBV4-3; TRBD2 agrees at 9 bases. The CDR3 sequence is 20 residues long. Germline V gene data show CDR1 as LGHNA and CDR2 as YSLEER. Losses at the gene ends were 1 base for V and 0 bases for J; bases not matched to a gene: 13. The CDR3 here is CASSQALARGGYSSYNEQFF. The CDR3 region has the DNA TGCGCCAGCAGCCAAGCCCTTGCGCGGGGGGGTTATAGCTCCTACAATGAGCAGTTCTTC.

The chain couples TRBV7-8 to TRBJ2-7; TRBD2 matches 7 bases. The V and J ends lost 1 base and 6 bases, in that order; junction bases with no gene match: 6. Germline V gene lookup returns CDR1 SGHVS and CDR2 FQNEAQ. The CDR3 sequence is 14 residues long. The CDR3 bases are TGTGCCAGCAGCTTAGGTGGGACTACGGGCGAGCAGTACTTC. Protein sequence: CASSLGGTTGEQYF.

The chain carries TRBV18 and TRBJ1-3; D ambiguous. This CDR3 is built from 13 residues. The ends were cut back, 1 base at V and 6 bases at J, with 7 bases in the middle. The germline gives CDR1 KGHSH, CDR2 LQKENI. CDR3 loop: CASSPLAPNTIYF. CDR3 sequence (DNA): TGTGCCAGCTCACCACTGGCCCCAAACACCATATATTTT.

This clone was seen a few times. The chain recombines TRBV7-9 with TRBJ1-1; 7 nucleotides line up with TRBD1. The ends lost 4 bases at V and 0 bases at J; junction bases unmatched: 5. The V gene's germline CDR1 is SEHNR and CDR2 FQNEAQ (reference sequence). CDR3 length equals 15 residues. CDR3 amino acids: CASSSDRALNTEAFF. CDR3 nucleotide sequence: TGTGCCAGCAGCTCTGACAGGGCCTTGAACACTGAAGCTTTCTTT.

The chain combines TRBV18 with TRBJ1-5, with TRBD1 matching 7 bases. Trimming removed 5 bases from V and 4 bases from J; junction bases left unmatched: 2. Germline CDR1 is KGHSH and CDR2 is LQKENI. The CDR3 extends over 13 amino acids. CDR3 residues: CASSGQENQPQHF. In nucleotides, the CDR3 is TGTGCCAGCTCAGGACAGGAGAATCAGCCCCAGCATTTT.

The J gene is TRBJ1-2, the V gene TRBV6-6; maybe TRBD1 (5 bases). CDR1 MNHNY and CDR2 SVGAGI come from the germline V gene (reference sequence). Trimming shortened V by 6 bases and J by 5 bases, and 13 bases separated the two germline ends. The CDR3 runs 13 residues. The CDR3 here is CASSLTVTYGYTF. The DNA for the CDR3 is TGTGCCAGCAGCCTGACAGTCACTTATGGCTACACCTTC.

The J gene is TRBJ2-7, the V gene TRBV12-5; 7 nucleotides line up with TRBD2. There are 13 residues in the CDR3. The V segment lost 2 bases and the J segment 7 bases; nucleotides outside the gene matches: 5. The germline V gene encodes CDR1 LGHNT and CDR2 FRNRAP. CDR3 protein: CASGLTQGGEQYF. The CDR3 DNA reads TGTGCTAGTGGTTTGACCCAGGGAGGGGAGCAGTACTTC.

This sequence joins TRBV7-2 and TRBJ1-2; 9 bases align to TRBD1. Looked up from germline, CDR1 is SGHTA and CDR2 is FQGNSA. This CDR3 is built from 15 residues. Trimming cost V 2 bases and J 1 base; bases outside gene matches: 2. The CDR3 coding sequence is TGTGCCAGCAGCTTACGGACAGGGGATAACTATGGCTACACCTTC. This translates into CASSLRTGDNYGYTF.

The rearrangement links TRBV9 to TRBJ2-5, with 14 bases lining up with TRBD2. After removal of 4 bases from V and 4 bases from J, the junction contained 9 bases not matched to a gene. Looked up from germline, CDR1 is SGDLS and CDR2 is YYNGEE. The CDR3 totals 17 residues. The CDR3 DNA reads TGTGCCAGCAGCATCGGATGGGGACTAGCGGGGGTAGAGACCCAGTACTTC. This gives the protein CASSIGWGLAGVETQYF.

The sample holds a few counts of this clone. The chain combines TRBV7-2 with TRBJ2-1; D not resolved. The V gene's germline CDR1 is SGHTA and CDR2 FQGNSA. The V gene lost 4 bases and the J gene lost 7 bases, with 11 bases spanning the gap. The CDR3 is 13 residues long. This chain's CDR3 is CASSSPPMNEQFF. CDR3 coding DNA: TGTGCCAGCAGCTCCCCCCCCATGAATGAGCAGTTCTTC.

The chain has TRBV7-9 and TRBJ2-5; 8 nucleotides align to TRBD1. The germline gives CDR1 SEHNR, CDR2 FQNEAQ (reference sequence). This CDR3 is built from 14 residues. V trimming: 4 bases; J trimming: 2 bases; junction bases outside the gene matches: 3. CDR3 in DNA: TGTGCCAGCAGCTACGGGACAGGACAAGAGACCCAGTACTTC. Translating it yields CASSYGTGQETQYF.

This clone was recorded once. V and J are TRBV5-1 and TRBJ2-2, with D perhaps matching TRBD2 (6 bases). The CDR3 runs to 18 residues. In germline, CDR1 is SGHRS, CDR2 YFSETQ. The V end lost 4 bases, the J end lost 1 base, and 20 bases lay between the germline ends. CDR3 DNA sequence: TGCGCCAGCAGCAACCGCCCTGGCGGGACGGTGAACACCGGGGAGCTGTTTTTT. Protein product: CASSNRPGGTVNTGELFF.

V and J are TRBV7-2 and TRBJ1-1; D might be TRBD1 (6 bases). This CDR3 is 13 amino acids long. V was clipped by 4 bases and J by 8 bases, with 14 bases between them. The germline V gene has CDR1 SGHTA and CDR2 FQGNSA. The CDR3 reads CASSSRQATEAFF. CDR3 nucleotide sequence: TGTGCCAGCAGCTCGCGACAGGCCACCGAAGCTTTCTTT.